One sample yielded the 25 T cell receptor beta chains listed below, sequenced in a study of human T cells and chemical hapten exposure. Sample time point: pre-sensitization, week 0. Regarding treatment: therapeutic diphenylcyclopropenone sensitization with weekly scalp DPC. MiXCR, run by TCRdb on the RACE reads, gives a single entry per CDR3 protein. The profile covers roughly 110,000 distinct CDR3 sequences, with around 12% appearing a single time and 1.6% taken by the ten largest. The specimen comprised whole blood, sampled in connection with sensitization to the hapten diphenylcyclopropenone (DPC). These receptors originate from a woman in her forties or fifties with alopecia areata. Some clones in this sample may be carry-over from other donors' samples.

This clonotype has at least ten counts. V and J are TRBV6-4 and TRBJ2-1; 7 nucleotides agree with TRBD2. The CDR3 extends over 20 amino acids. After removal of 2 bases from V and 6 bases from J, the junction contained 22 bases not matched to a gene. The germline V gene has CDR1 MRHNA and CDR2 SNTAGT. The CDR3 DNA is TGTGCCAGCAGTGACCCACACTCCTTCCGGCAGCTTACTAGCGCCAATGAGCAGTTCTTC. Amino acids: CASSDPHSFRQLTSANEQFF.

This clonotype appeared a few times. The J gene is TRBJ2-1, the V gene TRBV6-2 or TRBV6-3; 10 bases are a match to TRBD2. The germline V gene has CDR1 MNHEY and CDR2 SVGEGT. The CDR3 is 21 amino acids. V lost 2 bases and J lost 4; bases outside the gene matches: 20. CDR3 sequence (DNA): TGTGCCAGCAGTTACCCCAGGGGAGCTAGCGGGAGTCAGAAAGTATACAATGAGCAGTTCTTC. It yields the protein CASSYPRGASGSQKVYNEQFF.

This clonotype has just a few counts. The CDR3 here is CASSYGPRTDTQYF. Written as DNA, the CDR3 is TGTGCCAGCAGTTATGGCCCGAGGACAGATACGCAGTATTTT. V and J are TRBV6-5 and TRBJ2-3; no clear D. The V gene's germline CDR1 is MNHEY and CDR2 SVGAGI. Between the trimmed V and J ends, which lost 3 bases and 3 bases, there was a span of 10 bases. The CDR3 is 14 residues long.

The sample holds one count of this clonotype. The gene calls are TRBV28 and TRBJ1-5; D not certain. Germline loops: CDR1 MDHEN, CDR2 SYDVKM. This CDR3 comprises 13 residues. Trimming left V 6 bases short and J 1 base short, with 7 bases between. The CDR3 sequence is CASRAPSNQPQHF. Written as DNA, the CDR3 is TGTGCCAGCAGGGCACCCAGCAATCAGCCCCAGCATTTT.

This clonotype was counted a few times. The chain employs TRBV20-1 and TRBJ2-1; D unresolved. The germline V gene has CDR1 DFQATT and CDR2 SNEGSKA (reference sequence). The CDR3 contains 15 residues. The ends were cut back, 1 base at V and 2 bases at J, with 12 bases in the middle. DNA of the CDR3: TGCAGTGCTAGAGGCCACCGGCTTACCTACAATGAGCAGTTCTTC. Translation: CSARGHRLTYNEQFF.

The table lists this clonotype with many counts. The chain combines TRBV3-1 with TRBJ2-1, with TRBD1 matching over 7 bases. V lost 3 bases and J lost 5; bases outside the gene matches: 4. CDR1 is LGHDT, CDR2 YNNKEL, per germline (reference sequence). This CDR3 is 14 amino acids long. The CDR3 sequence is CASSHPTGNNEQFF. In nucleotides, the CDR3 is TGTGCCAGCAGCCACCCGACAGGGAACAATGAGCAGTTCTTC.

This clonotype was recorded many times. This chain joins TRBV18 and TRBJ1-1; 10 bases line up with TRBD1. The V gene's germline CDR1 is KGHSH and CDR2 LQKENI. V lost 3 bases and J lost 5; bases outside the gene matches: 3. This CDR3 spans 14 amino acids. The CDR3 reads CASSPWTGGTEAFF. The CDR3 DNA reads TGTGCCAGCTCACCTTGGACAGGGGGAACTGAAGCTTTCTTT. The complete variable domain, with remaining parts taken from reference TRBV18 and TRBJ1-1, reads NAGVMQNPRHLVRRRGQEARLRCSPMKGHSHVYWYRQLPEEGLKFMVYLQKENIIDESGMPKERFSAEFPKEGPSILRIQQVVRGDSAAYFCASSPWTGGTEAFFGQGTRLTVV.

Only a few counts were recorded for this clonotype. The chain combines TRBV7-6 with TRBJ2-5, with D unclear. The CDR3 length is 11 residues. Germline V gene data show CDR1 as SGHVS and CDR2 as FNYEAQ. The V end lost 3 bases, the J end lost 6 bases, and 5 bases lay between the germline ends. CDR3 loop: CASSLRKTQYF. In DNA form, the CDR3 reads TGTGCCAGCAGCTTGAGAAAGACCCAGTACTTC.

In its sample, this clonotype was seen a few times. The chain employs TRBV6-1 and TRBJ1-5; unclear D gene. There are 14 residues in the CDR3. V lost 6 bases to trimming and J lost 2 bases, with 11 bases between them. Germline V CDR1 and CDR2: MNHNS, SASEGT. In nucleotides, the CDR3 is TGTGCCAGCAGCGCCCATGGGGGCAATCAGCCCCAGCATTTT. Protein: CASSAHGGNQPQHF.

At least ten counts were recorded for this clonotype. The rearrangement links TRBV5-1 to TRBJ2-7, with no clear D. V lost 1 base and J lost 2, with 10 bases in between. Per the germline V gene, CDR1 is SGHRS and CDR2 is YFSETQ. This CDR3 is 14 amino acids long. CDR3 amino acids: CASSLSNSAYEQYF. CDR3 sequence (DNA): TGCGCCAGCAGCTTGAGCAATTCAGCCTACGAGCAGTACTTC.

The chain recombines TRBV24-1 with TRBJ2-3; no definite D call. V was pared by 6 bases and J by 4 bases, with 7 bases between. Germline CDR1 reads KGHDR; CDR2 reads SFDVKD. There are 12 residues in the CDR3. CDR3 amino acids: CATSLGPDTQYF. The CDR3 nucleotides are TGTGCCACCAGTCTTGGGCCAGATACGCAGTATTTT.

The chain employs TRBV6-2 or TRBV6-3 and TRBJ2-7; either TRBD1 or TRBD2 may fit D (5 bases each). Germline CDR1 and CDR2: MNHEY and SVGEGT. V shed 7 bases and J shed 7 bases, with 20 bases lying between them. The CDR3 runs 14 residues. Here the CDR3 reads CASNPSPGTEEQYF. CDR3 in DNA: TGTGCCAGCAACCCCTCCCCAGGGACGGAAGAGCAGTACTTC.

There are many counts of this clonotype. The chain joins TRBV7-9 to TRBJ2-1; D remains unclear. V lost 8 bases and J lost 2, with 4 bases in between. This CDR3 region has 11 residues. The germline CDR1 and CDR2 sequences are SEHNR and FQNEAQ (reference sequence). The CDR3 DNA sequence: TGTGCCAGCTCACCCTACAATGAGCAGTTCTTC. Translation: CASSPYNEQFF.

This clonotype appeared a few times. This chain joins TRBV6-5 and TRBJ1-2, with D unresolved. Germline loops: CDR1 MNHEY, CDR2 SVGAGI. V lost 6 bases and J 8 bases, leaving 13 bases between the germline ends. There are 12 residues in the CDR3. As DNA, the CDR3 is TGTGCCAGCAGGTCTCCCCCACAGGGCTACACCTTC. This encodes CASRSPPQGYTF.

This clonotype has just a few counts. The rearrangement links TRBV12-3 or TRBV12-4 to TRBJ2-7, with 11 bases matching TRBD2. Losses at the gene ends were 4 bases for V and 7 bases for J; bases not matched to a gene: 12. This CDR3 spans 16 amino acids. DNA for the CDR3: TGTGCCAGCAGTTCAATAGCGGGAGGGCCAGGAGGAGAGCAGTACTTC. It translates to CASSSIAGGPGGEQYF.

This clonotype was counted many times. The CDR3 coding sequence is TGTGCCAGCAGTTACGGCAGGGTTGCCTACGAGCAGTACTTC. Translated, it gives CASSYGRVAYEQYF. The rearrangement links TRBV6-2 or TRBV6-3 to TRBJ2-7; weak D call: TRBD1 (5 bases). CDR1 is MNHEY and CDR2 is SVGEGT in the germline V gene. Deletions cut 2 bases from V and 2 bases from J, with 10 bases between. The CDR3 length is 14 residues.

This chain joins TRBV10-2 and TRBJ1-2; tentative D call: TRBD1 (5 bases). Germline assignment: CDR1 WSHSY and CDR2 SAAADI. This CDR3 contains 11 residues. V lost 8 bases to trimming and J lost 1 base, with 5 bases between them. The chain's CDR3 is CASGGNYGYTF. Here the CDR3 DNA reads TGCGCCAGCGGGGGTAACTATGGCTACACCTTC.

V is TRBV20-1 and J is TRBJ2-3; D perhaps matches TRBD1 (5 bases). The V gene lost 6 bases and the J gene lost 0 bases, with 13 bases spanning the gap. The CDR3 runs to 14 residues. Germline V gene lookup returns CDR1 DFQATT and CDR2 SNEGSKA (reference sequence). CDR3 residues: CSAKTAYSTDTQYF. The DNA of the CDR3 is TGCAGTGCCAAGACAGCCTATAGCACAGATACGCAGTATTTT.

This chain links TRBV5-5 with TRBJ1-2; perhaps TRBD1 as D (6 bases). Germline CDR1 is SGHKS and CDR2 is YYEKEE (reference sequence). V was pared by 2 bases and J by 10 bases, with 12 bases between. The CDR3 runs to 12 residues. The CDR3 protein is CASSLSGQHYTF. The CDR3 DNA reads as TGTGCCAGCAGCTTAAGCGGACAGCACTACACCTTC.

The rearrangement links TRBV27 to TRBJ1-5, with 9 nucleotides matching TRBD1. Trimming took 5 bases from V and 7 from J; bases not matched to a gene: 9. The germline V gene encodes CDR1 MNHEY and CDR2 SMNVEV (reference sequence). The CDR3 spans 15 residues. CDR3 sequence: CASSHAGDRVQPQHF. CDR3 DNA: TGTGCCAGCAGTCATGCCGGGGACAGGGTACAGCCCCAGCATTTT.

This clonotype appeared many times. This chain connects TRBV14 to TRBJ2-2; no clear D gene. V lost 1 base to trimming and J lost 1 base, with 4 bases between them. The CDR3 is 14 residues long. Germline V gene data show CDR1 as SGHDN and CDR2 as FVKESK. CDR3: CASSQAWNTGELFF. In DNA, the CDR3 is TGTGCCAGCAGCCAAGCTTGGAACACCGGGGAGCTGTTTTTT.

This clonotype was counted a few times. The V call is TRBV11-3, the J call TRBJ1-3; no definite D call. CDR1 is SGHNT and CDR2 is YENEEA in the germline V gene. Trimming took 1 base from V and 2 from J, leaving 6 bases between them. The CDR3 sequence is 14 residues long. CDR3 amino acids: CASSLGSAGNTIYF. In DNA, the CDR3 is TGTGCCAGCAGCTTAGGCTCTGCTGGAAACACCATATATTTT.

The sample holds a few counts of this clonotype. A single base separates this from a much larger clone, so it may be a read error. This rearrangement joins TRBV5-4 to TRBJ2-3; D possibly matches TRBD1 or TRBD2 (5 bases each). Trimming took 4 bases from V and 1 from J, leaving 7 bases between them. Germline V gives CDR1 SGHNT, CDR2 YYREEE (reference sequence). The CDR3 contains 13 residues. For the CDR3, the DNA is TGTGCCAGCAGCAGGGACGGCACAGATACGCAGTATTTT. Encoded protein: CASSRDGTDTQYF.

This chain connects TRBV6-2 or TRBV6-3 to TRBJ1-5, with TRBD1 matching over 7 bases. This CDR3 region has 15 residues. V shed 6 bases, J shed 3 bases, and the junction held 8 bases outside the gene matches. Germline lookup yields CDR1 MNHEY and CDR2 SVGEGT. The CDR3 DNA reads TGTGCCAGCAGCCGTACAGGGGTCGTCAATCAGCCCCAGCATTTT. Amino acids: CASSRTGVVNQPQHF.

In this sample, this clonotype turned up a few times. V usage is TRBV7-2 and J usage is TRBJ2-5; D possibly corresponds to TRBD2 (5 bases). The germline V gene encodes CDR1 SGHTA and CDR2 FQGNSA. The CDR3 loop spans 14 amino acids. V was pared by 5 bases and J by 5 bases, with 15 bases between. The CDR3 spells CASSPSGSRETQYF. CDR3 nucleotides: TGTGCCAGCAGCCCAAGCGGCAGTCGGGAGACCCAGTACTTC.